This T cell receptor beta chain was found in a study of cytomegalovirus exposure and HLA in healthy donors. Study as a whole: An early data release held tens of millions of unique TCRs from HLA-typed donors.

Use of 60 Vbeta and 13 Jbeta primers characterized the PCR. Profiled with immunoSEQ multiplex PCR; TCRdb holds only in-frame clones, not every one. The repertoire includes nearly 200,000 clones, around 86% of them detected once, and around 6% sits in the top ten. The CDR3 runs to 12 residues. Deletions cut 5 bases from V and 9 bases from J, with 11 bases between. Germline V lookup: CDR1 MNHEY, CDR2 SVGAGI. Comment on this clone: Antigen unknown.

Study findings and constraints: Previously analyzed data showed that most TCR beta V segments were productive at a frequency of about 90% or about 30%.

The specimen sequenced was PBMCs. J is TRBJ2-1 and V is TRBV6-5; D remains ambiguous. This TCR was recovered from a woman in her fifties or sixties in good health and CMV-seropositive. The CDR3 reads CASSVLRGEQFF. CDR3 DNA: TGTGCCAGCAGTGTACTTCGTGGTGAGCAGTTCTTC.